One sample yielded the 16 T cell receptor beta chains listed below, sequenced in a study of beta chain features in type 1 diabetes. As every portion of the isolated RNA was reverse transcribed, the sequencing read expressed TCRB transcripts. Sequenced by immunoSEQ multiplex PCR; TCRdb stores in-frame clones only, minus some. The sample lists 360,000 or so clones; 20% were seen once. The sample comprised naive CD4+ T cells from blood. The receptors here all came from a young woman in good health.

This clone has only a few counts. The DNA for the CDR3 is TGTGCCAGCAGCTTGAACAGGGAGAGTCAGCCCCAGCATTTT. Amino acid sequence: CASSLNRESQPQHF. The chain combines TRBV7-2 with TRBJ1-5; D is possibly TRBD1 (6 bases). Trimming removed 3 bases at V and 6 bases at J, with 12 bases between. Germline loops: CDR1 SGHTA, CDR2 FQGNSA. The CDR3 extends over 14 amino acids. The variable domain in full, with the rest retrieved from reference TRBV7-2 and TRBJ1-5, is GAGVSQSPSNKVTEKGKDVELRCDPISGHTALYWYRQSLGQGLEFLIYFQGNSAPDKSGLPSDRFSAERTGGSVSTLTIQRTQQEDSAVYLCASSLNRESQPQHFGDGTRLSIL.

Concerning this clone itself: Other nucleotide sequences from this sample produce the same CDR3. This sequence joins TRBV18 and TRBJ1-3; D unresolved. The CDR3 has 14 residues. Germline assignment: CDR1 KGHSH and CDR2 LQKENI. V was clipped by 2 bases and J by 0 bases, with 5 bases between them. The CDR3 protein is CASSPGGSGNTIYF. The CDR3 DNA is TGTGCCAGCTCACCAGGAGGCTCTGGAAACACCATATATTTT.

In its sample, this clone was seen a few times. The chain combines TRBV6-5 with TRBJ1-2; the D gene is possibly TRBD1 (5 bases). Germline V gene sequence: CDR1 MNHEY, CDR2 SVGAGI. CDR3 length: 16 residues. The ends were cut back, 0 bases at V and 6 bases at J, with 17 bases in the middle. In nucleotides, the CDR3 is TGTGCCAGCAGTTACTCGAAGCCAGGGAGGGTCGATGGCTACACCTTC. Protein: CASSYSKPGRVDGYTF.

This clone was seen a handful of times. V is TRBV29-1 and J is TRBJ2-7; D might be TRBD1 (5 bases). The CDR3 runs to 13 residues. Germline values: CDR1 SQVTM, CDR2 ANQGSEA. Trimming pared 0 bases from V and 8 bases from J, leaving 14 bases between. CDR3: CSVEETESTKQYF. The DNA for the CDR3 is TGCAGCGTTGAAGAGACAGAGTCTACGAAGCAGTACTTC.

This clone was observed a handful of times. The CDR3 sequence is CASTTRGGYNEQFF. The CDR3 nucleotides read TGTGCCAGCACAACTAGAGGGGGCTACAATGAGCAGTTCTTC. The chain recombines TRBV2 with TRBJ2-1; D perhaps matches TRBD1 (6 bases). The CDR3 sequence is 14 residues long. Trimming cost V 7 bases and J 3 bases, with 13 bases left between them. The germline V gene has CDR1 SNHLY and CDR2 FYNNEI.

This clone has a handful of counts. V usage is TRBV7-9 and J usage is TRBJ1-1; D possibly corresponds to TRBD1 (6 bases). The CDR3 sequence is 16 residues long. Trimming removed 9 bases from V and 3 bases from J, with 23 bases in between. The germline gives CDR1 SEHNR, CDR2 FQNEAQ (reference sequence). The DNA of the CDR3 is TGTGCCAGTATCAAACCCAGCGGGGGCGCGTACACTGAAGCTTTCTTT. This translates into CASIKPSGGAYTEAFF. Variable domain in full (rest from reference TRBV7-9 and TRBJ1-1): DTGVSQNPRHKITKRGQNVTFRCDPISEHNRLYWYRQTLGQGPEFLTYFQNEAQLEKSRLLSDRFSAERPKGSFSTLEIQRTEQGDSAMYLCASIKPSGGAYTEAFFGQGTRLTVV.

This clone was counted a few times. The chain recombines TRBV5-1 with TRBJ2-1; the match to TRBD1 covers 8 bases. The CDR3 has 13 amino acids. Germline V CDR1 and CDR2: SGHRS, YFSETQ. V dropped 2 bases and J dropped 9; count of bases not matched to a gene: 4. In DNA, the CDR3 is TGCGCCAGCAGCTTTGACAGGGGTGGTGAGCAGTTCTTC. Protein: CASSFDRGGEQFF. The whole variable domain, filled in from reference TRBV5-1 and TRBJ2-1, reads KAGVTQTPRYLIKTRGQQVTLSCSPISGHRSVSWYQQTPGQGLQFLFEYFSETQRNKGNFPGRFSGRQFSNSRSEMNVSTLELGDSALYLCASSFDRGGEQFFGPGTRLTVL.

This clone has only a few counts. The chain has TRBV7-3 and TRBJ2-2; no reliable D call. Germline assignment: CDR1 SGHTA and CDR2 FQGTGA. The CDR3 contains 15 residues. V dropped 0 bases and J dropped 3 bases, with 8 bases sitting between them. The CDR3 coding sequence is TGTGCCAGCAGCTTAACCATCCGGGACACCGGGGAGCTGTTTTTT. It encodes CASSLTIRDTGELFF.

This clone was detected only a few times. V usage is TRBV30 and J usage is TRBJ2-3, with TRBD2 identical over 10 bases. Germline assignment: CDR1 GTSNPN and CDR2 SVGIG (reference sequence). The CDR3 is 14 residues long. The ends lost 3 bases at V and 1 base at J; junction bases unmatched: 1. CDR3 residues: CAWRTSGGTDTQYF. CDR3 DNA: TGTGCCTGGAGAACTAGCGGGGGCACAGATACGCAGTATTTT.

This clone was counted a few times. The chain joins TRBV4-2 to TRBJ2-1; TRBD2 agrees at 14 bases. V was clipped by 4 bases and J by 5 bases; unmatched bases: 7. The CDR3 runs 17 residues. The germline CDR1 and CDR2 sequences are LGHNA and YNFKEQ. DNA of the CDR3: TGTGCCAGCAGCCCCTACACGACTAGCGGGGGGGACAATGAGCAGTTCTTC. This sequence encodes CASSPYTTSGGDNEQFF.

J is TRBJ2-7 and V is TRBV30; 12 bases fit TRBD2. The V gene's germline CDR1 is GTSNPN and CDR2 SVGIG (reference sequence). The V gene end was trimmed by 0 bases and the J gene end by 4 bases; junction bases not matched to a gene: 10. The CDR3 runs 17 residues. Here the CDR3 reads CAWSVVWASGRAYEQYF. CDR3 bases: TGTGCCTGGAGTGTAGTCTGGGCTAGCGGGAGGGCTTACGAGCAGTACTTC.

This clone was picked up a small number of times. The V and J genes are TRBV4-1 and TRBJ2-5, with D perhaps TRBD2 (5 bases). This CDR3 region has 13 residues. V lost 0 bases and J 6 bases, leaving 8 bases between the germline ends. The V gene's germline CDR1 is MGHRA and CDR2 YSYEKL. The CDR3 here is CASSQDGVKTQYF. Here the CDR3 DNA reads TGCGCCAGCAGCCAAGACGGGGTAAAGACCCAGTACTTC.

This clone was counted only a few times. This chain links TRBV29-1 with TRBJ1-6, with TRBD1 matching over 7 bases. Germline CDR1 SQVTM, CDR2 ANQGSEA. The J segment lost 13 bases and the V segment lost 6 bases, leaving 9 bases of the junction unmatched. The length of the CDR3 is 12 residues. This CDR3 reads CSVRDSLFPLHF. CDR3 in DNA: TGCAGCGTCCGGGACAGTCTTTTTCCCCTCCACTTT.

The chain combines TRBV30 with TRBJ1-5; D remains unclear. The V end lost 4 bases, the J end lost 4 bases, and 14 bases lay between the germline ends. The CDR3 is made up of 14 amino acids. Germline V gene data show CDR1 as GTSNPN and CDR2 as SVGIG (reference sequence). CDR3 sequence: CAWTSPGLNQPQHF. CDR3 in DNA: TGTGCCTGGACTTCGCCGGGTTTGAATCAGCCCCAGCATTTT.

The chain carries TRBV19 and TRBJ1-1; 9 bases fit TRBD1. Germline values: CDR1 LNHDA, CDR2 SQIVND (reference sequence). Unmatched junction bases numbered 5, after V lost 4 bases and J lost 11 bases. The CDR3 runs 12 residues. CDR3 residues: CASSKLQGAAFF. The CDR3 region has the DNA TGTGCCAGTAGTAAATTACAGGGGGCGGCTTTCTTT. The complete variable domain, with remaining parts taken from reference TRBV19 and TRBJ1-1, reads DGGITQSPKYLFRKEGQNVTLSCEQNLNHDAMYWYRQDPGQGLRLIYYSQIVNDFQKGDIAEGYSVSREKKESFPLTVTSAQKNPTAFYLCASSKLQGAAFFGQGTRLTVV.

This chain joins TRBV9 and TRBJ2-1; a weak D match, TRBD2 (6 bases). CDR1 SGDLS and CDR2 YYNGEE come from the germline V gene. There are 16 residues in the CDR3. V lost 3 bases and J lost 1, with 14 bases in between. Here the CDR3 reads CASSARDSGSYNEQFF. Here the CDR3 DNA reads TGTGCCAGCAGCGCCCGGGACTCTGGTTCCTACAATGAGCAGTTCTTC.